These 13 T cell receptor beta chains share one sample of origin, sequenced in a study of regulatory T cells in long-lasting Graves disease. Time point of the sample: newly diagnosed GD, antithyroid drugs for less than 3 months. PBMC-derived RNA was used for the TCR library. Researchers made TCR beta libraries by using iRepertoire HTBI primers and running Arm-PCR on CDR3 regions. TCRdb re-derived calls from the multiplex PCR reads in MiXCR, one entry per CDR3 protein. Of 350,000 to 500,000 distinct CDR3 sequences detected, 16% appear once; the ten largest clones hold approximately 22%. This sample also belongs to another study, concerning T cells in Graves' hyperthyroidism and ophthalmopathy.

This specimen consisted of peripheral blood mononuclear cells (PBMCs), obtained at new diagnosis, from a patient treated with antithyroid drugs. These receptors were collected from a woman aged 18-29 years with Graves disease.

Comments on this clonotype: The CDR3 carries no conserved terminal phenylalanine or tryptophan, so it likely arises from a read error. CDR3 DNA: TGTGCCAGCAGCGTAGGGGCTAGCGGGGAACAAACCGGGGAGCTGTTTTCT. It yields the protein CASSVGASGEQTGELFS. V is TRBV9 and J is TRBJ2-2; 9 bases map to TRBD2. J was trimmed by 5 bases and V by 0 bases; bases with no gene match: 8. CDR3 length: 17 residues. CDR1 SGDLS and CDR2 YYNGEE come from the germline V gene.

This clonotype appeared many times. The chain joins TRBV12-3 or TRBV12-4 to TRBJ1-4; TRBD1 agrees at 8 bases. There are 15 residues in the CDR3. Trimming at V came to 5 bases and at J to 4 bases, leaving 6 bases not matched to a gene. The DNA of the CDR3 is TGTGCCAGCAGTGTTTCGGGACAGGATAATGAAAAACTGTTTTTT. Encoded protein: CASSVSGQDNEKLFF.

In its sample, this clonotype was seen many times. The chain joins TRBV9 to TRBJ2-1, with D perhaps TRBD2 (5 bases). This CDR3 is built from 15 residues. Trimming took 0 bases from V and 4 from J, leaving 11 bases between them. In germline, CDR1 is SGDLS, CDR2 YYNGEE. As DNA, the CDR3 is TGTGCCAGCAGCGTAGAGGTAGCGCCGTACAATGAGCAGTTCTTC. Its translation is CASSVEVAPYNEQFF.

Ten or more counts support this clonotype. The V gene is TRBV7-8, the J gene TRBJ1-5, with 7 bases aligning to TRBD1. Trimming cost V 0 bases and J 1 base; bases outside gene matches: 6. CDR1 SGHVS and CDR2 FQNEAQ come from the germline V gene. CDR3 length: 17 amino acids. CDR3 loop: CASSLAIDRASNQPQHF. CDR3 in DNA: TGTGCCAGCAGCTTAGCAATAGACAGGGCGAGCAATCAGCCCCAGCATTTT. Filled out from reference TRBV7-8 and TRBJ1-5, the complete variable domain reads GAGVSQSPRYKVAKRGQDVALRCDPISGHVSLFWYQQALGQGPEFLTYFQNEAQLDKSGLPSDRFFAERPEGSVSTLKIQRTQQEDSAVYLCASSLAIDRASNQPQHFGDGTRLSIL.

This clonotype was found many times. The chain carries TRBV7-3 and TRBJ2-3; 13 nucleotides match TRBD2. Germline CDR1 reads SGHTA; CDR2 reads FQGTGA. V lost 5 bases and J lost 3; bases outside the gene matches: 8. The CDR3 has 17 residues. In DNA form, the CDR3 reads TGTGCCAGCAGCCACTGGGGGACTAGCGGGACTACAGATACGCAGTATTTT. This gives the protein CASSHWGTSGTTDTQYF.

The sample holds many counts of this clonotype. Without the conserved terminal phenylalanine or tryptophan, this CDR3 likely stems from a read error. The chain joins TRBV7-3 to TRBJ2-7; TRBD2 matches at 8 bases. The junction had 3 bases not matched to a gene; V was cut back by 5 bases and J by 6 bases. The germline CDR1 and CDR2 sequences are SGHTA and FQGTGA. CDR3 length equals 12 residues. This chain's CDR3 is CASSHTSGEQYS. The DNA for the CDR3 is TGTGCCAGCAGCCACACTAGCGGCGAGCAGTACTCC.

Only a few counts were recorded for this clonotype. This chain links TRBV6-1 with TRBJ1-2; 8 bases map to TRBD1. The CDR3 consists of 14 residues. After removal of 6 bases from V and 8 bases from J, the junction contained 11 bases not matched to a gene. Germline CDR1 and CDR2: MNHNS and SASEGT. In DNA form, the CDR3 reads TGTGCCAGCAGGACCCCAGGGGGCGCGGGCGGCTACACCTTC. Translation: CASRTPGGAGGYTF.

Details on this clonotype: A much larger clone lies a single base off, so this may be a read error. This chain uses TRBV20-1 with TRBJ2-5; D remains unclear. This CDR3 is 12 amino acids long. The V gene's germline CDR1 is DFQATT and CDR2 SNEGSKA (reference sequence). The germline V and J ends were trimmed by 2 bases and 11 bases, with 15 bases remaining between them. The CDR3 DNA reads as TGCAGTGCTAGATGGACCTACAATGAGCAGTACTTC. Amino acid sequence: CSARWTYNEQYF.

There are a few counts of this clonotype. The chain is built from TRBV10-2 and TRBJ2-1; TRBD2 matches 13 bases. The CDR3 extends over 17 amino acids. The V and J ends lost 0 bases and 6 bases, in that order; junction bases with no gene match: 5. Germline V gene data show CDR1 as WSHSY and CDR2 as SAAADI. CDR3 coding DNA: TGCGCCAGCAGTGAGTCAAAGGGACTAGCGGGGCCCAATGAGCAGTTCTTC. Its protein product is CASSESKGLAGPNEQFF.

The chain is built from TRBV6-9 and TRBJ2-1; D unresolved. Trimming stripped 3 bases from V and 6 bases from J, with 9 bases between. The CDR3 length is 13 residues. From germline, CDR1 is MNHGY and CDR2 SVAAGI. CDR3 residues: CASSYTLGNEQFF. CDR3 nucleotide sequence: TGTGCCAGCAGTTACACGCTCGGCAATGAGCAGTTCTTC.

This clonotype has just a few counts. The rearrangement joins TRBV28 to TRBJ1-4; the match to TRBD1 covers 11 bases. V shed 8 bases and J 8 bases; nucleotides not matched to a gene: 4. This CDR3 is built from 13 residues. The germline CDR1 and CDR2 sequences are MDHEN and SYDVKM. CDR3 in amino acids: CASRTGGREKLFF. In nucleotides, the CDR3 is TGTGCCAGCCGGACAGGGGGCCGGGAAAAACTGTTTTTT.

The chain is built from TRBV7-6 and TRBJ2-1, with a possible D match to TRBD2 (5 bases). The CDR3 extends over 14 amino acids. V was pared by 3 bases and J by 10 bases, with 16 bases between. In germline, CDR1 is SGHVS, CDR2 FNYEAQ. The CDR3 protein is CASSLGPTSWEQFF. The CDR3 region has the DNA TGTGCCAGCAGCTTGGGCCCCACTAGTTGGGAGCAGTTCTTC.

This clonotype was seen many times. The CDR3 loop is CATSRLRSDSSYEQYF. CDR3 in DNA: TGTGCCACCAGCAGATTAAGAAGCGACAGCTCCTACGAGCAGTACTTC. This rearrangement joins TRBV15 to TRBJ2-7, with D maybe TRBD1 (5 bases). In germline, CDR1 is LNHNV, CDR2 YYDKDF (reference sequence). The V gene lost 2 bases and the J gene lost 0 bases, with 14 bases spanning the gap. The CDR3 length is 16 residues.